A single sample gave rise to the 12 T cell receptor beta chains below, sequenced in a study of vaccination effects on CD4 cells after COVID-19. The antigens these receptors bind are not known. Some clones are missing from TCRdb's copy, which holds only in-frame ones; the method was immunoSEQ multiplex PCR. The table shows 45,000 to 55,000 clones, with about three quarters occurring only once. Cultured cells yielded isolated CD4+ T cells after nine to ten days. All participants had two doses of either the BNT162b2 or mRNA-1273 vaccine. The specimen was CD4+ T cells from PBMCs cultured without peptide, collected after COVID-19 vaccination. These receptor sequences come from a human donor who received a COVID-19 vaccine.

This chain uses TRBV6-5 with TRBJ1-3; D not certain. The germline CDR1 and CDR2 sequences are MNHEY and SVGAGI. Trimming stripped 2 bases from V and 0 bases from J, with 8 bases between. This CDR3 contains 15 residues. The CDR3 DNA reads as TGTGCCAGCAGTTACGACGGGAACTCTGGAAACACCATATATTTT. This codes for CASSYDGNSGNTIYF.

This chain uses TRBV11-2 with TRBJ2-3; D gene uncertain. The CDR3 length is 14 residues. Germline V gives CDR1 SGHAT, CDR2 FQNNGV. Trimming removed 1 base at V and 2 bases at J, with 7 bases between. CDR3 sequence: CASSLGPTTDTQYF. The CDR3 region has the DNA TGTGCCAGCAGCTTAGGACCCACCACAGATACGCAGTATTTT.

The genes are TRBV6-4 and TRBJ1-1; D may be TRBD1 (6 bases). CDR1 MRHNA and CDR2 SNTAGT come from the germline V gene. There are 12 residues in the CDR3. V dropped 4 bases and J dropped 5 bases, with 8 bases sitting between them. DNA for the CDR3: TGTGCCAGCAGTGGGAGGGGGACTGAAGCTTTCTTT. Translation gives CASSGRGTEAFF.

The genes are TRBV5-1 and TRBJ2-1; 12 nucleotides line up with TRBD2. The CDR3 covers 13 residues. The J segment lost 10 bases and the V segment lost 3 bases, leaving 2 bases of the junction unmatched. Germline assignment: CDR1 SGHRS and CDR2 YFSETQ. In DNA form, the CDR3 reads TGCGCCAGCAGCTCAACTAGCGGGAGGGAGCAGTTCTTC. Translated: CASSSTSGREQFF.

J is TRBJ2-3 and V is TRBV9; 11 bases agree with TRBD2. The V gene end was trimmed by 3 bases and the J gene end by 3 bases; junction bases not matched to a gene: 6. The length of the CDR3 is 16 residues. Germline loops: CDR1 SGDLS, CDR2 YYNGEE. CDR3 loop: CASSETSGIFTDTQYF. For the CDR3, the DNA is TGTGCCAGCAGCGAGACTAGCGGGATTTTTACAGATACGCAGTATTTT.

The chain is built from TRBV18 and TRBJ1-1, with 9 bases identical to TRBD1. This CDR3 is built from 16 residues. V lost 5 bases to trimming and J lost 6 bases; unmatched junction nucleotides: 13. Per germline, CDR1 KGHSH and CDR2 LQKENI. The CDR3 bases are TGTGCCAGCTCATCCACCCCGGGACAGGGTGGTTCTGAAGCTTTCTTT. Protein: CASSSTPGQGGSEAFF.

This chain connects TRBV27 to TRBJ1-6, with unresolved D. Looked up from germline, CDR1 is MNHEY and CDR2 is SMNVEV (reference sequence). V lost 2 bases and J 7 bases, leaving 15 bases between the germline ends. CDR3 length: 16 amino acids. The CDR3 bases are TGTGCCAGCAGTTTAATGGCCGTAAGCAGAAATTCACCCCTCCACTTT. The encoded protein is CASSLMAVSRNSPLHF.

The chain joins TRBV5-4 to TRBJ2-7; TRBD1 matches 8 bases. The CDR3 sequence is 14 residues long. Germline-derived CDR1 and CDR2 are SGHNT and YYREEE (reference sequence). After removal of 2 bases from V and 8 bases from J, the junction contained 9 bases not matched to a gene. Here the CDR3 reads CASSFEGQGIKQYF. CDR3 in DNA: TGTGCCAGCAGCTTCGAAGGACAGGGAATCAAGCAGTACTTC.

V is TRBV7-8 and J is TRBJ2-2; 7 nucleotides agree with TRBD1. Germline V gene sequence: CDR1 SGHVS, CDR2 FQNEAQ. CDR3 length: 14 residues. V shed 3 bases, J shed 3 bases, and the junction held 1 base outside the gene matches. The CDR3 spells CASSFDRDTGELFF. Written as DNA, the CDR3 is TGTGCCAGCAGCTTCGACAGGGACACCGGGGAGCTGTTTTTT.

The DNA for the CDR3 is TGTGCCAGCAGCACTGGACAGGTTTCCTTTTCTGGGGCCAACGTCCTGACTTTC. Translated: CASSTGQVSFSGANVLTF. The genes are TRBV5-4 and TRBJ2-6; TRBD1 aligns across 7 bases. Germline CDR1 is SGHNT and CDR2 is YYREEE (reference sequence). The trim removed 4 bases at V and 1 base at J, leaving 11 bases unmatched. The CDR3 loop spans 18 amino acids.

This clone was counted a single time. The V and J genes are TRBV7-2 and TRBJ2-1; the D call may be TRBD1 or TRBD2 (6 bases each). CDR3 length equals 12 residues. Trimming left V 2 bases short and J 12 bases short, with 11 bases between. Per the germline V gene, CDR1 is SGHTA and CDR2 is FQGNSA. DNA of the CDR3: TGTGCCAGCAGCTTACGAACGGGGGCGCAGTTCTTC. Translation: CASSLRTGAQFF.

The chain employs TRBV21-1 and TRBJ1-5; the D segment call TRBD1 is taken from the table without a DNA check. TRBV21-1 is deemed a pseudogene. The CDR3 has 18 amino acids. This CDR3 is CASSERPLQGNYNQPQHF. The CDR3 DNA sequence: TGTGCCAGCAGCGAGAGACCCTTGCAGGGAAACTACAATCAGCCCCAGCATTTT.